A selection of T cell receptor beta chains follows, all from one sample in a study of control samples from healthy donors and cancer patients. The repertoire was sequenced with immunoSEQ multiplex PCR; TCRdb's copy has only in-frame clones and lacks some. In the table there are about 120,000 clones, about 94% of which are singletons. The specimen sequenced was blood. The receptors come from a man aged 25 to 40 in good health. The CDR3 runs from the conserved cysteine through the conserved F or W. Fields, in order: J gene, V gene, D gene, clone size, CDR3 protein, CDR3 DNA. D genes are given only for firm matches. The size entry is marked missing in some rows and otherwise reads once, few, many or a size class.

TRBJ1-3,TRBV18,.,.,CASSPTVTGNTIYF,TGTGCCAGCTCCCCGACAGTAACCGGAAACACCATATATTTT
TRBJ1-6,TRBV28,.,.,CASSPLQGNSPLHF,TGTGCCAGCAGTCCGCTACAGGGTAATTCACCCCTCCACTTT
TRBJ2-1,TRBV4-2,TRBD2,.,CASSRTSGGANEQFF,TGTGCCAGCAGCCGGACTAGCGGGGGGGCCAATGAGCAGTTCTTC
TRBJ2-5,TRBV2,TRBD2,.,CASSLGLADETQYF,TGTGCCAGCAGCCTGGGACTAGCGGATGAGACCCAGTACTTC
TRBJ1-2,TRBV24-1,TRBD1,.,CATSDLTGGEGYTF,TGTGCCACCAGTGACCTAACAGGGGGAGAAGGCTACACCTTC
TRBJ2-1,TRBV7-2,.,.,CASSKYGPNEQFF,TGTGCCAGCAGCAAGTACGGCCCCAATGAGCAGTTCTTC
TRBJ1-2,TRBV18,TRBD1,.,CASSPPGTALANYGYTF,TGTGCCAGCTCACCACCCGGGACAGCCTTAGCTAACTATGGCTACACCTTC
TRBJ1-6,TRBV2,TRBD1,few,CASSYPGQRYNSPLHF,TGTGCCAGCAGCTACCCGGGACAGCGATACAATTCACCCCTCCACTTT
TRBJ2-5,TRBV7-9,.,.,CASSSRVRTNEETQYF,TGTGCCAGCAGCTCGAGGGTCAGGACAAACGAAGAGACCCAGTACTTC
TRBJ2-1,TRBV6-1,TRBD2,.,CASSVLGGGIQYEQFF,TGTGCCAGCAGTGTACTTGGGGGGGGGATTCAGTATGAGCAGTTCTTC
TRBJ1-5,TRBV19,TRBD1,.,CATTGGISNQPQHF,TGTGCCACGACAGGGGGAATTAGCAATCAGCCCCAGCATTTT
TRBJ1-2,TRBV5-6,.,.,CASTPRASGGGYGYTF,TGTGCCAGCACCCCTCGGGCCTCCGGGGGGGGTTATGGCTACACCTTC
TRBJ1-1,TRBV3-1/TRBV3-2,TRBD1,once,CASSLRTGVATEAFF,TGTGCCAGCAGCCTCCGGACAGGGGTGGCGACTGAAGCTTTCTTT
TRBJ1-1,TRBV19,.,.,CASSIEGRLAFF,TGTGCCAGTAGTATAGAGGGACGGTTAGCTTTCTTT
TRBJ2-2,TRBV3-1/TRBV3-2,.,.,CASSRTVGELFF,TGTGCCAGCAGCCGGACGGTCGGGGAGCTGTTTTTT
TRBJ2-3,TRBV7-3,TRBD2,.,CASSLSSGGFTDTQYF,TGTGCCAGCAGCTTAAGTAGCGGGGGCTTCACAGATACGCAGTATTTT
TRBJ2-1,TRBV14,TRBD1,.,CASSQGRTGGNNEQFF,TGTGCCAGCAGCCAAGGGAGGACAGGGGGGAACAATGAGCAGTTCTTC
TRBJ1-6,TRBV5-1,.,.,CASSLDGVYNSPLHF,TGCGCCAGCAGCTTGGATGGGGTATATAATTCACCCCTCCACTTT
TRBJ1-4,TRBV5-5,.,.,CASSLTSATNEKLFF,TGTGCCAGCAGCTTGACGTCTGCAACTAATGAAAAACTGTTTTTT
TRBJ1-2,TRBV18,.,.,CASSPLPSGVNYGYTF,TGTGCCAGCTCACCCCTCCCCTCGGGGGTAAACTATGGCTACACCTTC
TRBJ2-3,TRBV14,TRBD1,.,CASSTRQGTDTQYF,TGTGCCAGCAGCACCCGACAGGGGACAGATACGCAGTATTTT
TRBJ1-1,TRBV21-1,.,.,CASSSTGQGGAFF,TGTGCCAGCAGCTCCACGGGACAGGGGGGCGCTTTCTTT